This TCR beta chain stems from a study of T cell changes during pregnancy in multiple sclerosis. TCRdb keeps only in-frame clones here, not all; method: immunoSEQ multiplex PCR. The sample comprises tens of thousands of clones, about 90% of which are singletons, and about 0.45% rests with the top ten. The CDR3 runs to 15 residues. The germline gives CDR1 SNHLY, CDR2 FYNNEI. V was shortened by 5 bases and J by 0 bases, with 10 bases between the two germline ends. Sequences were derived from CD4+ T cells from peripheral blood mononuclear cells, sampled in the second trimester of pregnancy. The TCR originated in a female donor with multiple sclerosis, enrolled in a pregnancy study. V gene TRBV2 combines with J gene TRBJ2-2; perhaps TRBD1 as D (5 bases). The CDR3 coding sequence is TGTGCCAGCAGTAACAGGAACGCGAACACCGGGGAGCTGTTTTTT. Protein sequence: CASSNRNANTGELFF.